The rows below give T cell receptor beta chains drawn from one sample of a study of cytomegalovirus exposure and HLA in healthy donors. Sequenced by immunoSEQ multiplex PCR; TCRdb stores in-frame clones only, minus some. The sample has 120,000 to 150,000 clones, over 60% seen once. The sample taken for sequencing was PBMCs. These receptor sequences come from a man aged 40-50 years in good health and CMV-seropositive. Each CDR3 is given with its conserved first and last residue. The D gene is left open where the match is weak. A clone size is listed for some rows: how often the clone was seen (once, few, many), or a class if it is expanded.

d_call: TRBD2
clone_size: few
v_call: TRBV6-4
j_call: TRBJ2-5
cdr3_aa: CASSDARTSGRWETQYF

d_call: TRBD1
clone_size: once
v_call: TRBV10-3
j_call: TRBJ1-2
cdr3_aa: CAISESGTGDGYTF

d_call: -
clone_size: -
v_call: TRBV2
j_call: TRBJ2-1
cdr3_aa: CAGGKGYEQFF

d_call: -
clone_size: -
v_call: TRBV28
j_call: TRBJ2-7
cdr3_aa: CASQGVFSYEQYF

d_call: TRBD1
clone_size: -
v_call: TRBV5-4
j_call: TRBJ1-3
cdr3_aa: CASSLDGTGGISGNTIYF

d_call: TRBD2
clone_size: -
v_call: TRBV5-1
j_call: TRBJ2-5
cdr3_aa: CASSAASGKGETQYF

d_call: TRBD2
clone_size: -
v_call: TRBV5-1
j_call: TRBJ2-3
cdr3_aa: CASSLGAGGGTDTQYF

d_call: -
clone_size: few
v_call: TRBV9
j_call: TRBJ1-3
cdr3_aa: CASSVDLGVGNTIYF

d_call: -
clone_size: -
v_call: TRBV27
j_call: TRBJ2-7
cdr3_aa: CASSYGWGAYEQYF

d_call: -
clone_size: -
v_call: TRBV6-5
j_call: TRBJ2-7
cdr3_aa: CASSWGRYRSPYEQYF

d_call: -
clone_size: -
v_call: TRBV28
j_call: TRBJ1-2
cdr3_aa: CASSLYNSGYTF

d_call: -
clone_size: -
v_call: TRBV18
j_call: TRBJ2-7
cdr3_aa: CASSLQSYEQYF

d_call: TRBD2
clone_size: -
v_call: TRBV5-1
j_call: TRBJ2-4
cdr3_aa: CASSLQPGLGNSQYF

d_call: TRBD1
clone_size: -
v_call: TRBV7-9
j_call: TRBJ1-5
cdr3_aa: CASSQTGAGQPQHF

d_call: -
clone_size: -
v_call: TRBV6-5
j_call: TRBJ2-3
cdr3_aa: CASSLNYHTDTQYF

d_call: -
clone_size: few
v_call: TRBV7-6
j_call: TRBJ2-7
cdr3_aa: CASSLSNYEQYF

d_call: -
clone_size: -
v_call: TRBV12-5
j_call: TRBJ2-1
cdr3_aa: CASGLVPRTNNEQFF

d_call: -
clone_size: -
v_call: TRBV21-1
j_call: TRBJ1-4
cdr3_aa: CASSKDPGDEKLFF

d_call: TRBD2
clone_size: once
v_call: TRBV4-3
j_call: TRBJ2-2
cdr3_aa: CASSQVILREANTGELFF

d_call: -
clone_size: -
v_call: TRBV7-2
j_call: -
cdr3_aa: CASALGGSSYEQYF

d_call: -
clone_size: -
v_call: TRBV10-3
j_call: TRBJ2-1
cdr3_aa: CAISDYLGGEQFF

d_call: TRBD2
clone_size: -
v_call: TRBV12-5
j_call: TRBJ2-7
cdr3_aa: CASGGGTSGRSREQYF

d_call: -
clone_size: -
v_call: TRBV14
j_call: TRBJ2-3
cdr3_aa: CASSQDLLTQYF

d_call: TRBD2
clone_size: -
v_call: TRBV2
j_call: TRBJ2-1
cdr3_aa: CASSEWWAGEDNEQFF

d_call: -
clone_size: once
v_call: TRBV5-1
j_call: TRBJ1-1
cdr3_aa: CASSGGGGLMNTEAFF

d_call: -
clone_size: few
v_call: TRBV25-1
j_call: TRBJ2-2
cdr3_aa: CASSESSFTGELFF

d_call: -
clone_size: -
v_call: TRBV4-1
j_call: TRBJ2-2
cdr3_aa: CASSSKIPSTNTGELFF

d_call: TRBD1
clone_size: -
v_call: TRBV18
j_call: TRBJ2-7
cdr3_aa: CASSRDREGYEQYF

d_call: -
clone_size: -
v_call: TRBV5-5
j_call: TRBJ1-2
cdr3_aa: CASSLDKYGYTF

d_call: -
clone_size: -
v_call: TRBV7-9
j_call: TRBJ2-3
cdr3_aa: CASSLGDGSGTDTQYF

d_call: -
clone_size: once
v_call: TRBV7-9
j_call: TRBJ2-1
cdr3_aa: CASSRPRVTYNEQFF

d_call: TRBD2
clone_size: -
v_call: TRBV9
j_call: TRBJ2-3
cdr3_aa: CASSALGSGPTDTQYF

d_call: -
clone_size: -
v_call: TRBV28
j_call: TRBJ1-2
cdr3_aa: CASGGQSYGYTF

d_call: -
clone_size: few
v_call: TRBV2
j_call: TRBJ2-1
cdr3_aa: CASSGSYNEQFF

d_call: -
clone_size: -
v_call: TRBV21-1
j_call: TRBJ2-7
cdr3_aa: CAIPYLEQYF

d_call: -
clone_size: -
v_call: TRBV7-3
j_call: TRBJ2-1
cdr3_aa: CASSLGHLESDEQFF

d_call: -
clone_size: -
v_call: TRBV19
j_call: TRBJ1-6
cdr3_aa: CASHYNSGIGSPLHF

d_call: -
clone_size: -
v_call: TRBV2
j_call: TRBJ1-2
cdr3_aa: CAGSDETGWGDGYTF

d_call: -
clone_size: -
v_call: TRBV19
j_call: TRBJ1-3
cdr3_aa: CASSRGLQSSGNTIYF

d_call: -
clone_size: few
v_call: TRBV7-2
j_call: TRBJ1-4
cdr3_aa: CASSSLGGLREKLFF

d_call: TRBD2
clone_size: -
v_call: TRBV6-5
j_call: TRBJ2-7
cdr3_aa: CASSYGLAGPYEQYF

d_call: -
clone_size: -
v_call: TRBV2
j_call: TRBJ2-6
cdr3_aa: CASLTEYSSGANVLTF

d_call: TRBD2
clone_size: -
v_call: TRBV5-1
j_call: TRBJ2-1
cdr3_aa: CASSSKQTGTSGRLVEQFF

d_call: -
clone_size: once
v_call: TRBV5-5
j_call: TRBJ1-1
cdr3_aa: CASSLDSPLMNTEAFF

d_call: -
clone_size: few
v_call: TRBV13
j_call: TRBJ2-3
cdr3_aa: CASSPLVAMGLSTDTQYF

d_call: TRBD2
clone_size: -
v_call: TRBV11-2
j_call: TRBJ2-1
cdr3_aa: CASSSLQGLAGGHNEQFF

d_call: -
clone_size: -
v_call: TRBV5-4
j_call: TRBJ2-1
cdr3_aa: CASSTDSSSYNEQFF

d_call: -
clone_size: -
v_call: TRBV11-3
j_call: TRBJ2-2
cdr3_aa: CASSFQPGNGELFF

d_call: -
clone_size: -
v_call: TRBV11-2
j_call: TRBJ2-3
cdr3_aa: CASSLAGQTQYF

d_call: -
clone_size: -
v_call: TRBV6-6
j_call: TRBJ2-7
cdr3_aa: CASSPLGVYEQYF